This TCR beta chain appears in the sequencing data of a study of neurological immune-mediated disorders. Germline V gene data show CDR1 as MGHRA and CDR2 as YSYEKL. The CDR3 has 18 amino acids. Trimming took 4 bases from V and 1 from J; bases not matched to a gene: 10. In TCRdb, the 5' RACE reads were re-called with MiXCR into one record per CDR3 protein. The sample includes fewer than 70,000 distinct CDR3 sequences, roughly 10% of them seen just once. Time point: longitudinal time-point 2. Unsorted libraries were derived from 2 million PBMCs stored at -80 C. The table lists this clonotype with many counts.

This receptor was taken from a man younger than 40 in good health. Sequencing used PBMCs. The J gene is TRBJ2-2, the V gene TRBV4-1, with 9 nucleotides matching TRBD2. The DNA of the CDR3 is TGCGCCAGCAGCCGCGGGGGAGAAGCGGGAGGGAACACCGGGGAGCTGTTTTTT. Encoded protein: CASSRGGEAGGNTGELFF.